A single sample is the source of the 23 T cell receptor beta chains below, sequenced in a study of cytotoxic CD8 clonotypes in ibrutinib-treated CLL. Libraries were prepared by immunoSEQ multiplex PCR; TCRdb keeps only in-frame clonotypes and omits some of them. The data hold more than 200,000 clones, with 70% observed a single time. Sample: PBMCs, taken after 24 months of ibrutinib treatment. All receptors come from a human donor with chronic lymphocytic leukemia.

This chain links TRBV30 with TRBJ1-2, with a possible D match to TRBD1 (6 bases). Trimming pared 1 base from V and 5 bases from J, leaving 17 bases between. This CDR3 is 15 amino acids long. The germline CDR1 and CDR2 sequences are GTSNPN and SVGIG (reference sequence). The CDR3, as DNA: TGTGCCTGGAGTGCGACGTCTACAGGGAGATATGGCTACACCTTC. Protein product: CAWSATSTGRYGYTF.

CDR3 in DNA: TGCAGCGTTGGGGGTGGCCCTTCTATGGATCAGTACTTC. Residues: CSVGGGPSMDQYF. The genes are TRBV29-1 and TRBJ2-4; D remains unclear. Trimming stripped 4 bases from V and 12 bases from J, with 19 bases between. The CDR3 consists of 13 residues. The germline CDR1 and CDR2 sequences are SQVTM and ANQGSEA.

This clone was counted between two and nine times. This chain links TRBV7-3 with TRBJ1-1, with a possible D match to TRBD1 (5 bases). CDR1 and CDR2 from the germline V gene are SGHTA and FQGTGA. V was pared by 3 bases and J by 2 bases, with 7 bases between. This CDR3 has 13 residues. CDR3 coding DNA: TGTGCCAGCAGCTTTGGGGGAAACACTGAAGCTTTCTTT. Protein: CASSFGGNTEAFF.

This chain links TRBV29-1 with TRBJ1-1, with D perhaps matching TRBD1 (5 bases). Germline CDR1 SQVTM, CDR2 ANQGSEA. CDR3 length equals 13 residues. V gave up 4 bases and J gave up 0 bases, with 9 bases separating them. CDR3 protein: CSVVRQLNTEAFF. CDR3 nucleotides: TGCAGCGTTGTGAGACAGCTGAACACTGAAGCTTTCTTT.

This rearrangement joins TRBV6-1 to TRBJ2-5; 11 bases are a match to TRBD2. CDR3 length: 15 residues. The J segment lost 1 base and the V segment lost 4 bases, leaving 2 bases of the junction unmatched. Germline CDR1 MNHNS, CDR2 SASEGT. The CDR3 reads CASSVSGRGQETQYF. In DNA form, the CDR3 reads TGTGCCAGCAGTGTTAGCGGGAGGGGCCAAGAGACCCAGTACTTC.

This chain links TRBV2 with TRBJ2-3; D not resolved. The CDR3 is 17 residues long. Germline-derived CDR1 and CDR2 are SNHLY and FYNNEI. V was shortened by 0 bases and J by 4 bases, with 17 bases between the two germline ends. CDR3 loop: CASSEALELWSPDTQYF. For the CDR3, the DNA is TGTGCCAGCAGTGAAGCGTTGGAGCTCTGGAGTCCAGATACGCAGTATTTT.

The V gene is TRBV30, the J gene TRBJ1-1, with D tentatively TRBD1 (6 bases). V lost 2 bases, J lost 6 bases, and 16 bases lay in between. Germline values: CDR1 GTSNPN, CDR2 SVGIG (reference sequence). This CDR3 comprises 14 residues. The CDR3 sequence: CAWSWGQGGAEAFF. The DNA for the CDR3 is TGTGCCTGGAGTTGGGGGCAGGGAGGTGCTGAAGCTTTCTTT.

The rearrangement links TRBV5-1 to TRBJ2-3; perhaps TRBD1 as D (6 bases). Germline CDR1 reads SGHRS; CDR2 reads YFSETQ. The CDR3 is 13 residues long. V was shortened by 2 bases and J by 4 bases, with 8 bases between the two germline ends. The chain's CDR3 is CASSFAGADTQYF. The CDR3 nucleotides are TGCGCCAGCAGCTTCGCAGGGGCAGATACGCAGTATTTT.

In this sample, this clone turned up a few times. This rearrangement joins TRBV28 to TRBJ1-5; D call uncertain. In germline, CDR1 is MDHEN, CDR2 SYDVKM. The CDR3 runs 13 residues. V lost 5 bases, J lost 5 bases, and 10 bases lay in between. The CDR3 DNA is TGTGCCAGCAGTCCCTCAGGCGATCAGCCCCAGCATTTT. Its translation is CASSPSGDQPQHF.

The chain carries TRBV11-3 and TRBJ2-3, with D tentatively TRBD2 (5 bases). Germline V gene data show CDR1 as SGHNT and CDR2 as YENEEA. The CDR3 runs 14 residues. V lost 2 bases and J lost 2, with 8 bases in between. The CDR3, as DNA: TGTGCCAGCAGCTTAACGGGGTTCACAGATACGCAGTATTTT. This codes for CASSLTGFTDTQYF.

The CDR3 DNA reads as TGTGCCAGCAGCGCCGGGACTAGCGGGATTGACGAGCAGTTCTTC. Translation gives CASSAGTSGIDEQFF. The chain has TRBV9 and TRBJ2-1, with 13 bases fitting TRBD2. The ends lost 3 bases at V and 10 bases at J; junction bases unmatched: 7. The CDR3 extends over 15 amino acids. Germline V gene sequence: CDR1 SGDLS, CDR2 YYNGEE. The full variable domain, rest sourced from reference TRBV9 and TRBJ2-1, is DSGVTQTPKHLITATGQRVTLRCSPRSGDLSVYWYQQSLDQGLQFLIQYYNGEERAKGNILERFSAQQFPDLHSELNLSSLELGDSALYFCASSAGTSGIDEQFFGPGTRLTVL.

This chain links TRBV7-3 with TRBJ2-5, with 7 positions matching TRBD2. Germline assignment: CDR1 SGHTA and CDR2 FQGTGA. Trimming took 1 base from V and 1 from J; bases not matched to a gene: 6. The CDR3 sequence is 16 residues long. The CDR3 sequence: CASSLNAGEVQETQYF. The CDR3 region has the DNA TGTGCCAGCAGCTTAAATGCGGGGGAGGTCCAAGAGACCCAGTACTTC.

The rearrangement joins TRBV28 to TRBJ2-7; TRBD2 matches at 8 bases. Per the germline V gene, CDR1 is MDHEN and CDR2 is SYDVKM. The CDR3 has 14 residues. V lost 5 bases, J lost 2 bases, and 5 bases stayed unmatched. CDR3 amino acids: CASSRTSFPYEQYF. CDR3 bases: TGTGCCAGCAGTCGGACTAGCTTCCCCTACGAGCAGTACTTC.

This sequence joins TRBV4-3 and TRBJ1-2; 7 nucleotides align to TRBD1. After removal of 4 bases from V and 8 bases from J, the junction contained 16 bases not matched to a gene. This CDR3 comprises 16 residues. Germline V gene lookup returns CDR1 LGHNA and CDR2 YSLEER. CDR3 sequence: CASSPSGTALLRGYTF. In DNA, the CDR3 is TGCGCCAGCAGCCCCTCCGGGACAGCCCTGTTGCGGGGCTACACCTTC.

V is TRBV19 and J is TRBJ2-7, with no clear D. Germline lookup yields CDR1 LNHDA and CDR2 SQIVND (reference sequence). The CDR3 has 14 residues. Trimming removed 1 base at V and 0 bases at J, with 7 bases between. CDR3 DNA: TGTGCCAGTAGTATAGGGTACAGCTCCTACGAGCAGTACTTC. The encoded protein is CASSIGYSSYEQYF.

V usage is TRBV6-5 and J usage is TRBJ2-1, with 11 bases lining up with TRBD2. V dropped 4 bases and J dropped 2; count of bases not matched to a gene: 4. The length of the CDR3 is 16 residues. Germline lookup yields CDR1 MNHEY and CDR2 SVGAGI. The CDR3 sequence: CASSSLTSGTYNEQFF. In DNA form, the CDR3 reads TGTGCCAGCAGTTCCCTGACTAGCGGGACCTACAATGAGCAGTTCTTC.

The chain carries TRBV27 and TRBJ1-4, with unresolved D. The germline CDR1 and CDR2 sequences are MNHEY and SMNVEV (reference sequence). The CDR3 is made up of 14 amino acids. The ends were cut back, 2 bases at V and 7 bases at J, with 11 bases in the middle. CDR3 amino acids: CASSLREDGEKLFF. The CDR3 DNA reads TGTGCCAGCAGTTTACGGGAGGATGGTGAAAAACTGTTTTTT.

The chain uses TRBV4-3 and TRBJ2-7; weak D call: TRBD1 (7 bases). Germline loops: CDR1 LGHNA, CDR2 YSLEER. Trimming shortened V by 1 base and J by 6 bases, and 13 bases separated the two germline ends. The CDR3 loop spans 14 amino acids. CDR3 coding DNA: TGCGCCAGCAGCCAAGCGGAGGGGGCGGCCGAGCAGTACTTC. Amino acids: CASSQAEGAAEQYF.

The chain recombines TRBV9 with TRBJ2-7; D might be TRBD1 (5 bases). The germline gives CDR1 SGDLS, CDR2 YYNGEE. Trimming left V 5 bases short and J 4 bases short, with 19 bases between. This CDR3 has 15 residues. CDR3 amino acids: CASSIQAVATYEQYF. The CDR3 region has the DNA TGTGCCAGCAGTATACAGGCGGTAGCTACTTACGAGCAGTACTTC.

The chain uses TRBV9 and TRBJ2-5, with 10 bases matching TRBD1. The ends lost 2 bases at V and 4 bases at J; junction bases unmatched: 11. Germline CDR1 SGDLS, CDR2 YYNGEE. The CDR3 runs 17 residues. Here the CDR3 reads CASSVGQGLSGGETQYF. The CDR3 region has the DNA TGTGCCAGCAGCGTGGGACAGGGGCTATCAGGAGGAGAGACCCAGTACTTC.

This clone occurred many times. The rearrangement uses TRBV2 and TRBJ2-5, with D perhaps given as TRBD1 or TRBD2 (5 bases each). CDR1 and CDR2 from the germline V gene are SNHLY and FYNNEI. The CDR3 sequence is 14 residues long. V was shortened by 5 bases and J by 1 base, with 11 bases between the two germline ends. For the CDR3, the DNA is TGTGCCAGCAGTCCGGGACGCTCCCAAGAGACCCAGTACTTC. Protein product: CASSPGRSQETQYF.

This rearrangement joins TRBV30 to TRBJ2-2; a weak D match, TRBD1 (6 bases). Germline V gene lookup returns CDR1 GTSNPN and CDR2 SVGIG (reference sequence). The CDR3 has 11 amino acids. Deletions cut 6 bases from V and 7 bases from J, with 9 bases between. DNA of the CDR3: TGTGCCTGTGGGGGCGGCGGGGAGCTGTTTTTT. Translation gives CACGGGGELFF.

The CDR3 bases are TGTGCCAGCAGTTACTGGGGGGACAGACAGCCCCAGCATTTT. This sequence encodes CASSYWGDRQPQHF. This sequence joins TRBV6-6 and TRBJ1-5, with 7 nucleotides matching TRBD1. V was pared by 1 base and J by 7 bases, with 4 bases of the junction left unmatched. This CDR3 has 14 residues. Germline CDR1 MNHNY, CDR2 SVGAGI (reference sequence).